Ten or more counts support the clone carrying this T cell receptor (beta chain). This entry belongs to a study of T cells after posttransplantation cyclophosphamide. TCRdb's copy holds only in-frame clones and misses some; the assay was immunoSEQ multiplex PCR. The sample was found to contain fewer than 40,000 clones, and every one recurs. The related graft donor's blood sample was taken on the day of bone marrow donation. V shed 0 bases and J 8 bases; nucleotides not matched to a gene: 6. Germline V gene data show CDR1 as SGHRS and CDR2 as YFSETQ. The CDR3 length is 15 residues. The TCR sequence derives from a woman between 50 and 59 years old in good health and a related stem cell transplant donor. The chain employs TRBV5-1 and TRBJ2-1; 9 nucleotides match TRBD2. Sequencing was done on a sample of PBMCs. The CDR3 is CASSLGGSGGDEQFF. The CDR3 nucleotides are TGCGCCAGCAGCTTGGGAGGTAGCGGGGGTGATGAGCAGTTCTTC.